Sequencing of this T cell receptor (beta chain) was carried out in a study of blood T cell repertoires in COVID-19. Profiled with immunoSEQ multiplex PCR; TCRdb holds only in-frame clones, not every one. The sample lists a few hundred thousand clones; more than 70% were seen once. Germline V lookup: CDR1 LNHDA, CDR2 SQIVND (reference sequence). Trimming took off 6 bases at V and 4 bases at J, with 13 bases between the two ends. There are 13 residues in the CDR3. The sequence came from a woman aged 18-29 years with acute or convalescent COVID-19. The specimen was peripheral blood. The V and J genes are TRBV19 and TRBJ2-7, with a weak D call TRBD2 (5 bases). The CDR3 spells CASSPTEGYEQYF. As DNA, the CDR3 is TGTGCCAGTAGCCCAACTGAGGGTTACGAGCAGTACTTC. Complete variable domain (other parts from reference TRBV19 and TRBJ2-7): DGGITQSPKYLFRKEGQNVTLSCEQNLNHDAMYWYRQDPGQGLRLIYYSQIVNDFQKGDIAEGYSVSREKKESFPLTVTSAQKNPTAFYLCASSPTEGYEQYFGPGTRLTVT.